The present entry profiles one T cell receptor beta chain with its context. Original processing methods: Reference gene primer amplification gave estimated nucleated cell counts. TCRdb's table, derived via immunoSEQ multiplex PCR, lists solely in-frame clones and lacks some. That table gives V, J and clone size, and the DNA gave D and trimming. In the table there are around 370,000 clones, around 90% of which are singletons. This sample is part of a study of blood T cell repertoires in COVID-19. Whole-study context: Samples representing acute and convalescent COVID-19 were sourced from the United States, Italy and Spain. PBMCs, B-cell-depleted T cells, or T cells provided the cDNA or gDNA that made up the material.

CDR1 is SNHLY, CDR2 FYNNEI, per germline. With 2 bases removed from V and 1 base from J, the gap between germline ends came to 12 bases. The CDR3 covers 16 residues. The receptor was derived from a woman aged 18-29 years who had recovered from COVID-19. The sequencing sample was made of peripheral blood. This chain uses TRBV2 with TRBJ2-1; tentatively, D is TRBD2 (7 bases). Here the CDR3 reads CASSEPRGGSYNEQFF. CDR3 DNA: TGTGCCAGCAGTGAACCGAGGGGGGGGTCCTACAATGAGCAGTTCTTC.